The entry that follows covers one TCR beta chain sequence. As yet, its antigen is unknown. The sequenced fragment ends 3 residues before the CDR3 boundary, so the rest is inferred from the germline J gene. This sample was taken from a study of T cells in women clearing cervical HPV infection. General study results and limits: Richness plus V gene abundances separated cases from controls with AUC 0.65 to 0.85. CIN3+ cases had significantly higher TCR repertoire richness than controls, but evenness did not differ.

The CDR3 runs 11 residues. V was clipped by 3 bases and J by 8 bases, with 9 bases between them. The germline V gene encodes CDR1 DFQATT and CDR2 SNEGSKA (reference sequence). immunoSEQ multiplex PCR used an average of roughly 1,300 ng genomic DNA. Profiling relied on immunoSEQ multiplex PCR, and the TCRdb table lists in-frame clones only, not all of them. The sample features tens of thousands of clones, with more than 5% in its top ten. The sequenced sample was blood buffy coat. V and J are TRBV20-1 and TRBJ2-3; D uncertain. This receptor was identified in a woman between 18 and 75 years old with a cervical HPV16 infection that either progressed to CIN3+ or cleared (not recorded which). CDR3 residues: CSARNPGTQYF. The part of the CDR3 DNA that was read is TGCAGTGCTAGGAACCCCGGTACG.